This T cell receptor (beta chain) was sequenced during a study of T cell repertoires in cytomegalovirus infection. Study-wide context: Selection of CMV epitopes for the study included recently identified HLA-C-restricted and well-studied HLA-B-restricted ones. Shared public TCR beta signatures pointed to both CMV infection and a matching HLA type. Findings and limits, study-wide: HLA-C-restricted TCR beta clonotypes specific for CMV led the ex vivo response. Cumulative frequency of public TCR beta families picked out carriers of CMV plus the relevant HLA.

The table lists this clonotype with many counts. Its matching antigen is unknown. TCRdb ran MiXCR on the reads and lists one entry per CDR3 protein. Seen here are 450,000 to 550,000 distinct CDR3 sequences, about 42% observed once, and the top ten hold approximately 40%. This clonotype originated in a human donor in good health (CMV status not recorded). Some clones in this sample may be carry-over from other donors' samples. Sequenced here: cultured PBMCs, sampled from culture after CMV antigen stimulation.

CDR3 region: CASSSVDGTGIHEQYF. CDR3 DNA sequence: TGTGCCAGCAGCTCGGTGGACGGGACAGGGATCCACGAGCAGTACTTC. The rearrangement uses TRBV7-8 and TRBJ2-7; TRBD1 matches 9 bases. The J segment lost 5 bases and the V segment lost 4 bases, leaving 12 bases of the junction unmatched. The CDR3 length is 16 residues. Germline V gene data show CDR1 as SGHVS and CDR2 as FQNEAQ.